The 23 T cell receptor beta chains reported below all come from one sample, sequenced in a study of identical twins. In TCRdb, the 5' RACE reads were re-called with MiXCR into one record per CDR3 protein. Altogether 400,000 to 550,000 distinct CDR3 sequences are present, roughly 26% being singletons, with the ten largest covering 2.9%. Separately, the same data were catalogued under a study of T cells expressing NK-cell markers.

The source material was CD4+ T cells sorted from blood. The receptors originated from a woman aged 18-29 years in good health.

J is TRBJ2-3 and V is TRBV10-3, with no clear D. CDR3 length: 13 residues. V lost 0 bases and J 6 bases, leaving 7 bases between the germline ends. CDR1 and CDR2 from the germline V gene are ENHRY and SYGVKD. The CDR3 here is CAISESQPDTQYF. CDR3 sequence (DNA): TGTGCCATCAGTGAGTCGCAGCCCGATACGCAGTATTTT.

This clonotype was counted a few times. V and J are TRBV7-8 and TRBJ2-3; D may match TRBD1 or TRBD2 (6 bases each). The CDR3 has 15 residues. V was shortened by 7 bases and J by 1 base, with 15 bases between the two germline ends. Germline V CDR1 and CDR2: SGHVS, FQNEAQ. As DNA, the CDR3 is TGTGCCAGCATCGCAGGGGAGGTCGGCACAGATACGCAGTATTTT. Protein sequence: CASIAGEVGTDTQYF.

The gene calls are TRBV20-1 and TRBJ1-2, with TRBD1 as a possible D gene (5 bases). CDR3 length equals 13 residues. Germline V gives CDR1 DFQATT, CDR2 SNEGSKA (reference sequence). Trimming shortened V by 5 bases and J by 8 bases, and 18 bases separated the two germline ends. CDR3 in DNA: TGCAGTGCTTCCACGGGCCGCCAGGGCGGCTACACCTTC. It translates to CSASTGRQGGYTF.

The rearrangement uses TRBV4-3 and TRBJ2-1; tentative D call: TRBD2 (5 bases). Trimming cost V 2 bases and J 4 bases, with 9 bases left between them. This CDR3 comprises 14 residues. Germline V gene sequence: CDR1 LGHNA, CDR2 YSLEER. CDR3 in amino acids: CASSQLEGYNEQFF. The CDR3 DNA reads TGCGCCAGCAGCCAATTAGAGGGTTACAATGAGCAGTTCTTC.

CDR3 in DNA: TGTGCCTGGAAGGGTGGGATCTACAATGAGCAGTTCTTC. Translating gives CAWKGGIYNEQFF. The chain recombines TRBV30 with TRBJ2-1; no reliable D call. Germline V lookup: CDR1 GTSNPN, CDR2 SVGIG (reference sequence). The ends were cut back, 4 bases at V and 3 bases at J, with 10 bases in the middle. This CDR3 has 13 amino acids.

This rearrangement joins TRBV6-5 to TRBJ1-2; the D is unclear. Germline CDR1 is MNHEY and CDR2 is SVGAGI. The CDR3 is made up of 15 amino acids. The V end lost 4 bases, the J end lost 6 bases, and 18 bases lay between the germline ends. The CDR3 coding sequence is TGTGCCAGCAGTTTTGACCCCGGGAACCTCAATGGCTACACCTTC. As protein: CASSFDPGNLNGYTF.

This clonotype has just a few counts. The V call is TRBV19, the J call TRBJ2-7; TRBD2 matches 7 bases. The trim removed 9 bases at V and 0 bases at J, leaving 8 bases unmatched. The CDR3 loop spans 14 amino acids. CDR1 is LNHDA, CDR2 SQIVND, per germline (reference sequence). CDR3 sequence: CASRGTKSSYEQYF. CDR3 in DNA: TGTGCCAGCCGTGGGACTAAGAGCTCCTACGAGCAGTACTTC.

The chain has TRBV7-9 and TRBJ1-1; D ambiguous. Trimming removed 6 bases at V and 3 bases at J, with 8 bases between. The CDR3 consists of 12 residues. In germline, CDR1 is SEHNR, CDR2 FQNEAQ (reference sequence). CDR3 in amino acids: CASREGDTEAFF. The CDR3 nucleotides read TGTGCCAGCAGGGAAGGAGACACTGAAGCTTTCTTT.

This chain links TRBV29-1 with TRBJ2-3, with D possibly being TRBD2 (6 bases). This CDR3 contains 14 residues. Germline V gene sequence: CDR1 SQVTM, CDR2 ANQGSEA. V lost 2 bases, J lost 8 bases, and 17 bases lay in between. For the CDR3, the DNA is TGCAGCGTTGAACTGGGAGGACGAGAAGGTACGCAGTATTTT. Residues: CSVELGGREGTQYF.

There are a few counts of this clonotype. The chain links TRBV5-1 to TRBJ1-1; D unclear. This CDR3 has 13 residues. Per germline, CDR1 SGHRS and CDR2 YFSETQ. Deletions cut 3 bases from V and 6 bases from J, with 12 bases between. The CDR3 spells CASSYSKGAEAFF. CDR3 nucleotides: TGCGCCAGCAGCTATTCCAAGGGAGCTGAAGCTTTCTTT. The variable domain in full, completed from reference TRBV5-1 and TRBJ1-1, reads KAGVTQTPRYLIKTRGQQVTLSCSPISGHRSVSWYQQTPGQGLQFLFEYFSETQRNKGNFPGRFSGRQFSNSRSEMNVSTLELGDSALYLCASSYSKGAEAFFGQGTRLTVV.

The rearrangement uses TRBV20-1 and TRBJ2-7, with D perhaps matching TRBD2 (5 bases). The germline V and J ends were trimmed by 5 bases and 0 bases, with 11 bases remaining between them. The germline V gene has CDR1 DFQATT and CDR2 SNEGSKA (reference sequence). The CDR3 has 13 residues. CDR3 region: CSAAGENSYEQYF. DNA for the CDR3: TGCAGTGCTGCGGGTGAGAACTCCTACGAGCAGTACTTC.

This clonotype was counted a few times. The chain links TRBV7-2 to TRBJ2-3; D remains ambiguous. CDR1 is SGHTA, CDR2 FQGNSA, per germline. The CDR3 spans 15 residues. Trimming left V 3 bases short and J 0 bases short, with 10 bases between. The CDR3 reads CASSLRSSSTDTQYF. The CDR3 DNA reads as TGTGCCAGCAGCTTGCGGAGTTCTAGCACAGATACGCAGTATTTT.

This clonotype has only one observation. The rearrangement joins TRBV4-3 to TRBJ1-2; perhaps TRBD1 as D (6 bases). Germline lookup yields CDR1 LGHNA and CDR2 YSLEER. The CDR3 consists of 14 residues. Trimming took 4 bases from V and 7 from J, leaving 16 bases between them. CDR3 bases: TGCGCCAGCAGCCGGACAGACAGGAGGAGTGGCTACACCTTC. Translated: CASSRTDRRSGYTF.

This clonotype was counted only a few times. The chain has TRBV15 and TRBJ2-3; 10 bases are shared with TRBD2. The CDR3 is 16 residues long. Germline CDR1 and CDR2: LNHNV and YYDKDF (reference sequence). V was clipped by 1 base and J by 6 bases; unmatched bases: 7. CDR3 amino acids: CATSRVSAGGPDTQYF. DNA of the CDR3: TGTGCCACCAGCAGAGTGTCAGCGGGAGGGCCCGATACGCAGTATTTT.

V usage is TRBV9 and J usage is TRBJ2-1; perhaps TRBD2 as D (7 bases). The V gene's germline CDR1 is SGDLS and CDR2 YYNGEE. Deletions cut 4 bases from V and 8 bases from J, with 19 bases between. The length of the CDR3 is 15 residues. CDR3 nucleotide sequence: TGTGCCAGCAGCCTCCAGCACCGAGGGGGGGATGAGCAGTTCTTC. Its translation: CASSLQHRGGDEQFF.

This clonotype was seen only once. The chain has TRBV7-6 and TRBJ1-4; TRBD1 agrees at 9 bases. V shed 3 bases, J shed 8 bases, and the junction held 4 bases outside the gene matches. The germline V gene has CDR1 SGHVS and CDR2 FNYEAQ. The CDR3 is 14 amino acids. CDR3 in DNA: TGTGCCAGCAGCTTCGGGGACAGGGTGGAAAAACTGTTTTTT. Protein: CASSFGDRVEKLFF.

This clonotype was detected only a few times. The V call is TRBV7-2, the J call TRBJ2-4, with 9 bases fitting TRBD2. Germline CDR1 and CDR2: SGHTA and FQGNSA. V was pared by 3 bases and J by 7 bases, with 4 bases of the junction left unmatched. CDR3 length equals 14 residues. CDR3: CASSLVAGDNIQYF. The CDR3 DNA reads as TGTGCCAGCAGCTTGGTAGCGGGGGACAACATTCAGTACTTC.

At least ten counts were recorded for this clonotype. The chain couples TRBV6-5 to TRBJ1-3; D not certain. The CDR3 sequence is 15 residues long. V was clipped by 0 bases and J by 2 bases, with 8 bases between them. Germline V gives CDR1 MNHEY, CDR2 SVGAGI. CDR3 sequence (DNA): TGTGCCAGCAGTTACTCGAAGGCAGCTGGAAACACCATATATTTT. Its protein is CASSYSKAAGNTIYF.

The chain combines TRBV5-1 with TRBJ2-2; weak D call: TRBD1 (6 bases). CDR1 SGHRS and CDR2 YFSETQ come from the germline V gene. The V and J ends lost 1 base and 0 bases respectively, with 10 bases between them. The length of the CDR3 is 16 residues. This CDR3 is CASSLWGRSNTGELFF. The CDR3, as DNA: TGCGCCAGCAGCTTGTGGGGGCGATCGAACACCGGGGAGCTGTTTTTT.

This rearrangement joins TRBV29-1 to TRBJ1-1; D is unresolved. Germline lookup yields CDR1 SQVTM and CDR2 ANQGSEA. CDR3 length: 9 residues. The V end was cut by 6 bases, the J end by 7 bases, with 6 bases between. CDR3 sequence (DNA): TGCAGCGTCGCCAATGAAGCTTTCTTT. Its protein product is CSVANEAFF.

The chain carries TRBV2 and TRBJ2-5; D call uncertain. The CDR3 is made up of 12 amino acids. Looked up from germline, CDR1 is SNHLY and CDR2 is FYNNEI. V lost 3 bases and J 13 bases, leaving 15 bases between the germline ends. CDR3 sequence: CASSDTIGPGYF. CDR3 bases: TGTGCCAGCAGTGATACGATCGGGCCTGGGTACTTC.

V is TRBV7-8 and J is TRBJ2-7, with D possibly TRBD1 on 6 matching bases. V lost 3 bases and J lost 0, with 12 bases in between. CDR3 length equals 15 residues. CDR1 SGHVS and CDR2 FQNEAQ come from the germline V gene. CDR3 nucleotides: TGTGCCAGCAGCTTCCGTACAGGGAACTCCTACGAGCAGTACTTC. Its protein product is CASSFRTGNSYEQYF.

This clonotype has a handful of counts. This chain connects TRBV10-3 to TRBJ2-1; D possibly matches TRBD1 or TRBD2 (5 bases each). V lost 4 bases and J lost 6, with 16 bases in between. Germline V gene sequence: CDR1 ENHRY, CDR2 SYGVKD. This CDR3 region has 15 residues. The CDR3 region has the DNA TGTGCCATCAGTGCGGGCAGGGCCGGAGGCAATGAGCAGTTCTTC. Amino acids: CAISAGRAGGNEQFF.